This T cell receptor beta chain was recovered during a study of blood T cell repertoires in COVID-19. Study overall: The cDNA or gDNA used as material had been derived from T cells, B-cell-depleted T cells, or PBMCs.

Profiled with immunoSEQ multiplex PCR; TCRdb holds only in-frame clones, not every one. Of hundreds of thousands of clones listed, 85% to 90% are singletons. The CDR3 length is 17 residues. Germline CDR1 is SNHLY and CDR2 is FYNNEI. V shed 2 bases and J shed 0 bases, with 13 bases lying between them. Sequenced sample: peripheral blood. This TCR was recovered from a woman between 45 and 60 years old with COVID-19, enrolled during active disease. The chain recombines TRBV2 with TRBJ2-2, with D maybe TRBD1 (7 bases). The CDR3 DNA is TGTGCCAGCAGTGAAAATCGGAGGGGGCCGAACACCGGGGAGCTGTTTTTT. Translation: CASSENRRGPNTGELFF. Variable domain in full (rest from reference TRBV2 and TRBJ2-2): EPEVTQTPSHQVTQMGQEVILRCVPISNHLYFYWYRQILGQKVEFLVSFYNNEISEKSEIFDDQFSVERPDGSNFTLKIRSTKLEDSAMYFCASSENRRGPNTGELFFGEGSRLTVL.